This is a list of T cell receptor beta chains from one sample in a study of shared clonotypes between healthy human individuals. Produced via immunoSEQ multiplex PCR; TCRdb's table is partial and in-frame only. The sample shows millions of clones, about 92% of them seen only once. Material: naive CD8+ T cells from PBMCs. The receptor set was obtained from a man younger than 35 in good health. Some clones in this sample may be carry-over from other donors' samples. Both conserved end residues are part of each CDR3. A D gene is named only where the DNA matches it firmly. Only some rows state a clone size, as once, few, many or a class for expanded clones.

V: TRBV12-2
size: .
J: TRBJ1-5
D: .
DNA: TGTGCAAGTCGCTTAAACGGGGACCTTAGCAATCAGCCCCAGCATTTT
CDR3: CASRLNGDLSNQPQHF

V: TRBV29-1
size: .
J: TRBJ1-2
D: .
DNA: TGCAGCGTTGACGGGGGCGGCGGGTATGGCTACACCTTC
CDR3: CSVDGGGGYGYTF

V: TRBV2
size: few
J: TRBJ1-3
D: TRBD1
DNA: TGTGCCAGCAGTGACAGGGGGTCCTCTGGAAACACCATATATTTT
CDR3: CASSDRGSSGNTIYF

V: TRBV29-1
size: .
J: TRBJ1-1
D: .
DNA: TGCAGCGTCAGCGACCTGGGGCCTGAAGCTTTCTTT
CDR3: CSVSDLGPEAFF

V: TRBV15
size: .
J: TRBJ2-3
D: .
DNA: TGTGCCACCAGCAGAGAAAGTCCCGAAAGCACAGATACGCAGTATTTT
CDR3: CATSRESPESTDTQYF

V: TRBV10-3
size: .
J: TRBJ2-5
D: .
DNA: TGTGCCATCAGTGAGTCTACATCGGAGACCCAGTACTTC
CDR3: CAISESTSETQYF

V: TRBV29-1
size: .
J: TRBJ1-3
D: .
DNA: TGCAGCGCCTCCGGGGCAGGGGACTCCCGATTCTCTGGAAACACCATATATTTT
CDR3: CSASGAGDSRFSGNTIYF

V: TRBV7-9
size: .
J: TRBJ2-6
D: .
DNA: TGTGCCAGCAGCTTATTAAGGTCATCTGGGGCCAACGTCCTGACTTTC
CDR3: CASSLLRSSGANVLTF

V: TRBV5-8
size: .
J: TRBJ2-7
D: TRBD1
DNA: TGTGCCAGCAGCTTGGAGCGACAGGGGCCGATACCCTACGAGCAGTACTTC
CDR3: CASSLERQGPIPYEQYF

V: TRBV19
size: .
J: TRBJ1-1
D: .
DNA: TGTGCCAGTAGTACAAAGGGGTGGAACACTGAAGCTTTCTTT
CDR3: CASSTKGWNTEAFF

V: TRBV6-6
size: .
J: TRBJ2-1
D: TRBD1
DNA: TGTGCCAGCAGTTACTACAGGGGAGAGCAGTTCTTC
CDR3: CASSYYRGEQFF

V: TRBV29-1
size: .
J: TRBJ2-1
D: TRBD2
DNA: TGCAGCGTTGAGGGGAGGGCCTACAATGAGCAGTTCTTC
CDR3: CSVEGRAYNEQFF

V: TRBV19
size: .
J: TRBJ2-7
D: .
DNA: TGTGCCAGTTCACCAATTTTTCAGTCTATCTACGAGCAGTACTTC
CDR3: CASSPIFQSIYEQYF

V: TRBV7-2
size: .
J: TRBJ2-7
D: .
DNA: TGTGCCAGCAGCCCCCGGGGAGCCTCCTACGAGCAGTACTTC
CDR3: CASSPRGASYEQYF

V: TRBV27
size: .
J: TRBJ1-2
D: TRBD1
DNA: TGTGCCAGCAGTTTTATAGGGACAGGGACCTATGGCTACACCTTC
CDR3: CASSFIGTGTYGYTF

V: TRBV7-8
size: .
J: TRBJ2-7
D: .
DNA: TGTGCCAGCAGTCTCCGGACCGAGCAGTACTTC
CDR3: CASSLRTEQYF

V: TRBV9
size: .
J: TRBJ2-3
D: .
DNA: TGTGCCAGCAGCGTAAAGAGCACAGATACGCAGTATTTT
CDR3: CASSVKSTDTQYF

V: TRBV11-2
size: .
J: TRBJ2-7
D: .
DNA: TGTGCCAGCGTACCGCCGGGCAGGGTATCCTACGAGCAGTACTTC
CDR3: CASVPPGRVSYEQYF

V: TRBV23-1
size: .
J: TRBJ2-1
D: .
DNA: TGCGCCAGCCGGACTCACCCCCCCAAGGGGGGGGAGTCCTACAATGAGCAGTTCTTC
CDR3: CASRTHPPKGGESYNEQFF

V: TRBV5-1
size: .
J: TRBJ2-1
D: .
DNA: TGCGCCAGCAGCCGGACAAGCTCCTACAATGAGCAGTTCTTC
CDR3: CASSRTSSYNEQFF

V: TRBV30
size: once
J: TRBJ1-1
D: .
DNA: TGTGCCTGGAGTGGGATGAACACTGAAGCTTTCTTT
CDR3: CAWSGMNTEAFF

V: TRBV11-2
size: .
J: TRBJ1-4
D: .
DNA: TGTGCCAGCAGCTTAAGCAGGGGTGGAGGTAAACTGTTTTTT
CDR3: CASSLSRGGGKLFF

V: TRBV2
size: .
J: TRBJ1-1
D: .
DNA: TGTGCCAGCAGCCAAGGGGAAGGCCCTGAAGCTTTCTTT
CDR3: CASSQGEGPEAFF

V: TRBV28
size: .
J: TRBJ2-5
D: TRBD1
DNA: TGTGCCAGCAGTCCCCCCCGGGACAGGGAGGAGACCCAGTACTTC
CDR3: CASSPPRDREETQYF

V: TRBV29-1
size: .
J: TRBJ2-7
D: TRBD1
DNA: TGCAGCGTTCCCGGGACAGGGGGCGACGAGCAGTACTTC
CDR3: CSVPGTGGDEQYF

V: TRBV5-8
size: .
J: TRBJ1-2
D: .
DNA: TGTGCCAGCAGCTTGGATTTAGGAGGATTCTATGGCTACACCTTC
CDR3: CASSLDLGGFYGYTF

V: TRBV9
size: few
J: TRBJ1-1
D: .
DNA: TGTGCCAGCACTCGAGTGTCCAACACTGAAGCTTTCTTT
CDR3: CASTRVSNTEAFF

V: TRBV28
size: .
J: TRBJ2-7
D: .
DNA: TGTGCCAGCAGTCCTTATTCGGGAGCGGAATACGAGCAGTACTTC
CDR3: CASSPYSGAEYEQYF

V: TRBV29-1
size: .
J: TRBJ2-1
D: TRBD1
DNA: TGCAGCGAGGGACAGGGCAACTACAATGAGCAGTTCTTC
CDR3: CSEGQGNYNEQFF

V: TRBV5-5
size: .
J: TRBJ2-7
D: TRBD2
DNA: TGTGCCAGCAGCTACAGGAGCGGGAGGGATCAGATTGGGGCCTACGAGCAGTACTTC
CDR3: CASSYRSGRDQIGAYEQYF

V: TRBV4-1
size: .
J: TRBJ2-5
D: .
DNA: TGCGCCAGCAGCCCCGGGAGCAAAGGGGGAGAGACCCAGTACTTC
CDR3: CASSPGSKGGETQYF

V: TRBV5-3
size: .
J: TRBJ2-5
D: .
DNA: TGTGCCAGAAGCTTAAGTAACACCCAAGAGACCCAGTACTTC
CDR3: CARSLSNTQETQYF

V: TRBV4-1
size: .
J: TRBJ1-3
D: .
DNA: TGCGCCAGCAGCCAAGATTCCACGGCGTCTGGAAACACCATATATTTT
CDR3: CASSQDSTASGNTIYF

V: TRBV13
size: .
J: TRBJ2-1
D: TRBD2
DNA: TGTGCCAGCAGCTCCGCTAGCGGGAGGGCCTACAATGAGCAGTTCTTC
CDR3: CASSSASGRAYNEQFF

V: TRBV7-9
size: .
J: TRBJ2-1
D: TRBD2
DNA: TGTGCCAGCAGCTCCCTGGGCGGGAGGGGTTACAATGAGCAGTTCTTC
CDR3: CASSSLGGRGYNEQFF

V: TRBV28
size: .
J: TRBJ2-7
D: .
DNA: TGTGCCAGCAGTTTATTCCCCTTACAAGGCTACGAGCAGTACTTC
CDR3: CASSLFPLQGYEQYF

V: TRBV28
size: .
J: TRBJ2-7
D: .
DNA: TGTGCCAGCAGTCCCCGTCAGGCCAGCTACGAGCAGTACTTC
CDR3: CASSPRQASYEQYF

V: TRBV18
size: .
J: TRBJ2-1
D: TRBD2
DNA: TGTGCCAGCTCCCGCCTGCCTGGGAGCGGGAGCTACAATGAGCAGTTCTTC
CDR3: CASSRLPGSGSYNEQFF

V: TRBV5-1
size: .
J: TRBJ1-3
D: .
DNA: TGCGCCAGCAGCTTGGGGACAGAAACATTCTCTGGAAACACCATATATTTT
CDR3: CASSLGTETFSGNTIYF

V: TRBV19
size: .
J: TRBJ2-7
D: TRBD2
DNA: TGTGCCAGTAGTCCATTGGCGGGAGGTTCCTCCTACGAGCAGTACTTC
CDR3: CASSPLAGGSSYEQYF